Listed below are T cell receptor beta chains from one sample, sequenced in a study of shared clonotypes between healthy human individuals. The data were produced by immunoSEQ multiplex PCR, yet TCRdb's version contains in-frame clones alone and is incomplete. Among roughly 2.6 million clones, approximately 92% were seen once, and the ten largest hold 0.13% to 0.15%. Material: naive CD4+ T cells sorted from blood. Receptors originate from a man aged 18 to 29 in good health. The CDR3 runs from the conserved cysteine through the conserved F or W. The D gene is left open where the match is weak. Expanded clones get a size class; other rows say once, few or many, or leave the size out.

-	-	15	TRBJ2-7	TRBV6-6	TGTGCCAGCACCATAGGCGGGGAGGCTCCCTACGAGCAGTACTTC	CASTIGGEAPYEQYF
-	-	15	TRBJ2-7	TRBV16	TGTGCCAGCAGCGCCCCAGCTCCTCTCTCCTACGAGCAGTACTTC	CASSAPAPLSYEQYF
few	-	14	TRBJ1-6	TRBV19	TGTGCCAGTAGTCCCCGGGACGTGAATTCACCCCTCCACTTT	CASSPRDVNSPLHF
once	TRBD1	14	TRBJ1-4	TRBV5-1	TGCGCCAGCAGCTCTCGGGACAGGGGTGAAAAACTGTTTTTT	CASSSRDRGEKLFF
-	-	16	TRBJ2-1	TRBV18	TGTGCCAGCTCACCCGAGGACAGCCGAATTTACAATGAGCAGTTCTTC	CASSPEDSRIYNEQFF
-	TRBD2	16	TRBJ2-5	TRBV5-4	TGTGCCAGCAGCACTAGCGGGGGGGCCATCCAAGAGACCCAGTACTTC	CASSTSGGAIQETQYF
-	-	13	TRBJ2-5	TRBV15	TGTGCCGCGGGTGCGCTCCTGGCGGCGACCCAGTACTTC	CAAGALLAATQYF
-	-	15	TRBJ1-2	TRBV7-9	TGTGCCAGCAGCTTAGTCACGGTTCTCTACTATGGCTACACCTTC	CASSLVTVLYYGYTF
-	-	12	TRBJ2-2	TRBV6-1	TGTGCCAGCCGGGCGCGGACCGGGGAGCTGTTTTTT	CASRARTGELFF
-	TRBD1	14	TRBJ2-3	TRBV19	TGTGCCAGTAGGGACAGGGGGCGCGGAGATACGCAGTATTTT	CASRDRGRGDTQYF
-	-	14	TRBJ1-5	TRBV30	TGTGCCTGGAGTGGGACATATAGCAATCAGCCCCAGCATTTT	CAWSGTYSNQPQHF
-	TRBD1	17	TRBJ1-5	TRBV7-9	TGTGCCAGCAGCAATAGCCGCGGGACAGCGAGCAATCAGCCCCAGCATTTT	CASSNSRGTASNQPQHF
-	TRBD2	15	TRBJ2-3	TRBV4-2	TGTGCCAGCAGCCCGCGTAGCGGGGGATCAGATACGCAGTATTTT	CASSPRSGGSDTQYF
-	-	16	TRBJ2-7	TRBV5-1	TGCGCCAGCAGCTTGGCGGTAGATAATACACCCTACGAGCAGTACTTC	CASSLAVDNTPYEQYF